Following are 22 T cell receptor beta chains from one sample sequenced in a study of regulatory T cells in long-lasting Graves disease. Documented time point: newly diagnosed GD, antithyroid drugs for less than 3 months. Preparation of the TCR library used RNA extracted from PBMCs. Sequencing libraries for TCR beta were prepared with iRepertoire HTBI primers and Arm-PCR of CDR3 regions. TCRdb called the multiplex PCR reads again in MiXCR, with one record for every CDR3 protein. This table holds a few hundred thousand distinct CDR3 sequences, approximately 13% found once. Another study also made use of these data, one on T cells in Graves' hyperthyroidism and ophthalmopathy.

Sequences were derived from peripheral blood mononuclear cells (PBMCs), sampled at new diagnosis, from a patient treated with antithyroid drugs. The receptor set was obtained from a man younger than 40 with Graves disease.

The rearrangement links TRBV9 to TRBJ2-3, with TRBD1 identical over 8 bases. The germline CDR1 and CDR2 sequences are SGDLS and YYNGEE. J lost 11 bases, V lost 3 bases, and 5 bases had no gene match. The CDR3 has 12 amino acids. The CDR3 DNA is TGTGCCAGCAGCGCCAGGGGGCAGGGGCAGTATTTT. Residues: CASSARGQGQYF.

As concerns this clonotype: This sequence may be a read error, since a much larger clone differs from it by one base. The V call is TRBV5-1, the J call TRBJ1-4; perhaps TRBD1 as D (5 bases). Germline V gene data show CDR1 as SGHRS and CDR2 as YFSETQ. The CDR3 is made up of 15 amino acids. V lost 4 bases and J lost 8, with 18 bases in between. The CDR3 region is CASSQAGPGDEKLFF. The CDR3 region has the DNA TGCGCCAGCAGCCAAGCAGGGCCGGGGGACGAAAAACTGTTTTTT.

This clonotype showed up just a few times. The V and J genes are TRBV12-3 or TRBV12-4 and TRBJ1-2; TRBD1 matches 10 bases. Unmatched junction bases numbered 13, after V lost 6 bases and J lost 6 bases. The CDR3 extends over 16 amino acids. The CDR3 loop is CASRALGTGVRNGYTF. The CDR3 bases are TGTGCCAGCAGGGCCCTAGGGACAGGGGTTAGGAATGGCTACACCTTC.

The sample holds many counts of this clonotype. The chain is built from TRBV29-1 and TRBJ2-3; TRBD2 might be the D (6 bases). Trimming took off 4 bases at V and 3 bases at J, with 11 bases between the two ends. This CDR3 comprises 13 residues. The germline CDR1 and CDR2 sequences are SQVTM and ANQGSEA. The CDR3 sequence is CSVGLATTDTQYF. Here the CDR3 DNA reads TGCAGCGTTGGTCTAGCGACAACAGATACGCAGTATTTT.

Of note for this clonotype: A read error is possible here, since a much larger clone lies one base away. The V gene is TRBV12-3 or TRBV12-4, the J gene TRBJ2-3, with D possibly matching TRBD2 (5 bases). This CDR3 has 16 amino acids. V lost 5 bases and J lost 2, with 17 bases in between. The DNA for the CDR3 is TGTGCCAGCAGTCATAGCAGGAGGCCCTCCACAGATACGCAGTATTTT. Translation gives CASSHSRRPSTDTQYF.

This clonotype occurred many times. This chain uses TRBV20-1 with TRBJ1-5; the D is unclear. The germline V and J ends were trimmed by 5 bases and 1 base, with 9 bases remaining between them. The CDR3 contains 13 residues. Germline V gene sequence: CDR1 DFQATT, CDR2 SNEGSKA (reference sequence). CDR3 nucleotides: TGCAGTGCTGAGAAGGTGAGCAATCAGCCCCAGCATTTT. It encodes CSAEKVSNQPQHF.

This clonotype has only a few counts. The chain is built from TRBV19 and TRBJ1-4; 11 bases fit TRBD1. There are 13 residues in the CDR3. The J segment lost 12 bases and the V segment lost 6 bases, leaving 6 bases of the junction unmatched. Per the germline V gene, CDR1 is LNHDA and CDR2 is SQIVND (reference sequence). The CDR3 DNA sequence: TGTGCCAGTAGCCGGGGACAGGGGGTAGAACTGTTTTTT. Residues: CASSRGQGVELFF.

This clonotype was detected ten times or more. The chain uses TRBV2 and TRBJ1-1; weak D call: TRBD1 (5 bases). Trimming removed 10 bases at V and 3 bases at J, with 15 bases between. Germline CDR1 reads SNHLY; CDR2 reads FYNNEI. This CDR3 is 13 amino acids long. The CDR3 nucleotides read TGTGCCACTCAGGGAGAGGTCGACACTGAAGCTTTCTTT. It translates to CATQGEVDTEAFF.

This clonotype was counted at least ten times. V usage is TRBV7-9 and J usage is TRBJ2-7; unclear D gene. This CDR3 has 17 residues. V was trimmed by 2 bases and J by 6 bases, leaving 23 bases between them. The germline V gene has CDR1 SEHNR and CDR2 FQNEAQ (reference sequence). CDR3 residues: CASSLSNGAPGSPEQYF. The CDR3 DNA follows: TGTGCCAGCAGCTTATCCAACGGCGCCCCCGGCAGCCCCGAGCAGTACTTC.

The chain joins TRBV7-3 to TRBJ2-2; D might be TRBD1 or TRBD2, each matching 5 bases. The CDR3 sequence is 15 residues long. V was cut by 5 bases and J by 6 bases, with 16 bases left in between. CDR1 SGHTA and CDR2 FQGTGA come from the germline V gene. CDR3 DNA sequence: TGTGCCAGCAGCCCGAGGGGCTCCCCCGCCGGGGAGCTGTTTTTT. Translated, it gives CASSPRGSPAGELFF.

This clonotype came up many times. This chain uses TRBV12-3 or TRBV12-4 with TRBJ1-3, with TRBD1 identical over 8 bases. The CDR3 runs 15 residues. The J segment lost 3 bases and the V segment lost 4 bases, leaving 5 bases of the junction unmatched. DNA of the CDR3: TGTGCCAGCAGTTCCGACAGGGGTATTGGAAACACCATATATTTT. This translates into CASSSDRGIGNTIYF.

Many counts were recorded for this clonotype. CDR3 sequence (DNA): TGCGCCAGCAGCGCTGACAGGTATGCGGTCTCCTACGAGCAGTACTTC. Translation: CASSADRYAVSYEQYF. The rearrangement uses TRBV5-1 and TRBJ2-7; tentative D call: TRBD1 (6 bases). V was trimmed by 4 bases and J by 0 bases, leaving 17 bases between them. The CDR3 consists of 16 residues. Germline-derived CDR1 and CDR2 are SGHRS and YFSETQ.

The genes are TRBV5-1 and TRBJ2-4, with D possibly being TRBD1 or TRBD2 (6 bases each). The CDR3 is 16 amino acids. V was trimmed by 3 bases and J by 6 bases, leaving 19 bases between them. Germline V CDR1 and CDR2: SGHRS, YFSETQ. CDR3 amino acids: CASSSAPGASGNIQYF. CDR3 nucleotides: TGCGCCAGCAGCTCCGCACCGGGGGCCAGCGGAAACATTCAGTACTTC.

In regard to this clonotype: A read error may be the cause here, since a much bigger clone is one base away. The V and J genes are TRBV4-1 and TRBJ2-5; 7 nucleotides match TRBD2. The germline V gene encodes CDR1 MGHRA and CDR2 YSYEKL. The CDR3 loop spans 15 amino acids. The CDR3 here is CASSLFAGENNEQLF. CDR3 nucleotide sequence: TGCGCCAGCAGCTTGTTCGCGGGAGAAAACAATGAGCAGCTCTTC.

At least ten counts were recorded for this clonotype. This chain joins TRBV4-1 and TRBJ2-7, with D maybe TRBD2 (6 bases). The CDR3 is 12 residues long. CDR1 is MGHRA, CDR2 YSYEKL, per germline. Trimming stripped 7 bases from V and 0 bases from J, with 7 bases between. CDR3 sequence (DNA): TGCGCCAGCATGGACTACTCCTACGAGCAGTACTTC. It codes for CASMDYSYEQYF.

This clonotype was detected many times. The CDR3 spells CASSPLGAYEQYF. Written as DNA, the CDR3 is TGTGCCAGCAGTCCCCTGGGGGCCTACGAGCAGTACTTC. The chain carries TRBV27 and TRBJ2-7, with D perhaps given as TRBD1 or TRBD2 (5 bases each). This CDR3 region has 13 residues. Germline loops: CDR1 MNHEY, CDR2 SMNVEV (reference sequence). Trimming took off 5 bases at V and 2 bases at J, with 10 bases between the two ends.

The count of this clonotype is one. This chain joins TRBV5-8 and TRBJ2-1, with 12 bases lining up with TRBD2. The germline V gene has CDR1 SGHTS and CDR2 YDEGEE. The CDR3 spans 16 residues. After removal of 4 bases from V and 7 bases from J, the junction contained 9 bases not matched to a gene. The CDR3 loop is CASSRERLAGVNEQFF. CDR3 in DNA: TGTGCCAGCAGCCGCGAAAGACTAGCGGGAGTGAATGAGCAGTTCTTC.

Concerning this clonotype itself: A much larger clonotype is one base distant, so this may be a read error. The chain joins TRBV6-2 or TRBV6-3 to TRBJ1-2; a weak D match, TRBD1 (6 bases). The CDR3 has 14 amino acids. Germline values: CDR1 MNHEY, CDR2 SVGEGT. This CDR3 is CASRPGQPLGGYAF. DNA of the CDR3: TGTGCCAGCAGGCCGGGACAACCTCTGGGGGGCTACGCCTTC.

V is TRBV19 and J is TRBJ1-5, with 9 bases identical to TRBD1. V trimming: 8 bases; J trimming: 4 bases; junction bases outside the gene matches: 3. In germline, CDR1 is LNHDA, CDR2 SQIVND (reference sequence). The CDR3 sequence is 13 residues long. CDR3 bases: TGTGCCAGTGTGGGGACAGGGAATCAGCCCCAGCATTTT. Translation: CASVGTGNQPQHF.

The table lists this clonotype with many counts. The V call is TRBV12-3 or TRBV12-4, the J call TRBJ2-4, with D perhaps being TRBD1 or TRBD2 (5 bases each). CDR3 size: 14 residues. V shed 4 bases and J shed 3 bases, with 10 bases lying between them. The CDR3 sequence: CASSSLGVKNIQYF. The CDR3 nucleotides are TGTGCCAGCAGTTCATTGGGGGTCAAAAACATTCAGTACTTC.

This clonotype was counted only a few times. V usage is TRBV6-1 and J usage is TRBJ2-6, with unresolved D. Germline-derived CDR1 and CDR2 are MNHNS and SASEGT. Trimming cost V 2 bases and J 2 bases, with 7 bases left between them. There are 15 residues in the CDR3. DNA of the CDR3: TGTGCCAGCAGTGAACTGGGTACTGGGGCCAACGTCCTGACTTTC. Amino acid sequence: CASSELGTGANVLTF.

The chain couples TRBV7-3 to TRBJ2-7; 9 bases match TRBD2. The CDR3 runs to 15 residues. Trimming at V came to 1 base and at J to 4 bases, leaving 5 bases not matched to a gene. Germline V gene data show CDR1 as SGHTA and CDR2 as FQGTGA. CDR3: CASSLNGLATYEQYF. CDR3 in DNA: TGTGCCAGCAGCTTAAACGGACTAGCGACGTACGAGCAGTACTTC.